This T cell receptor (beta chain) originates from a study of Ad26.COV2.S vaccination and SARS-CoV-2 variants. Overall study findings and caveats: Placebo recipients trailed vaccine recipients in spike-specific TCR breadth.

TCRdb's table, derived via immunoSEQ multiplex PCR, lists solely in-frame clones and lacks some. In the table there are over 130,000 clones, about nine tenths of which are singletons. This clone was counted a few times. No antigen is known for it. The CDR3 consists of 15 residues. V dropped 3 bases and J dropped 4; count of bases not matched to a gene: 6. The germline V gene encodes CDR1 SGHTA and CDR2 FQGNSA. The sample consisted of peripheral blood, taken after recovery from COVID-19. The receptor was isolated from a human donor who had recovered from COVID-19. This chain links TRBV7-2 with TRBJ1-3; 7 bases fit TRBD1. The CDR3, as DNA: TGTGCCAGCAGCTTCTCAACGGGACAGGGAAACACCATATATTTT. This translates into CASSFSTGQGNTIYF. Complete variable domain (other parts from reference TRBV7-2 and TRBJ1-3): GAGVSQSPSNKVTEKGKDVELRCDPISGHTALYWYRQSLGQGLEFLIYFQGNSAPDKSGLPSDRFSAERTGGSVSTLTIQRTQQEDSAVYLCASSFSTGQGNTIYFGEGSWLTVV.